This T cell receptor beta chain emerged from a study of cytomegalovirus exposure and HLA in healthy donors (dated by TCRdb to 2015 to 2018). As for the study more broadly: In an earlier analysis of about 560 of the donors, 276 Gb of sequence data and some 120 million unique TCR beta sequences from 150 million to 200 million T cells were reported. An early release covering 550 to 650 HLA-typed donors comprised approximately 290 gigabases of sequencing data and 65 million to 100 million unique TCR sequences. Both class I and class II loci were covered by HLA typing, at four-digit resolution. In an earlier analysis of over 550 of the donors, high-throughput TCR beta sequencing was used to judge whether each TCR beta V gene segment behaved as functional or pseudogenic. On average, around 240,000 unique TCR beta nucleotide sequences were sequenced per donor among 350 to 400 genotyped donors of the cohort, with roughly 18% of those sequences being non-productive. The study aimed to test whether signatures of past pathogen exposure could be identified by cataloging public T cell receptors. In addition to the first cohort of approximately 650 subjects, a separate validation cohort of 130 or so different subjects was used. Of the roughly 390 genotyped donors, about 80% fell in the genetic ancestry cluster associated with self-reported Caucasian donors. Donor age, sex, ethnicity and CMV serostatus were collected together with the repertoire data. In the later analysis, no new phenotypic data were used to find candidate immune exposures; instead, reliance was placed on TCR beta sequences and their occurrence across donors. A later genetic analysis took genome-wide SNP genotypes for about three fifths of the 666 donors and used that subset as a discovery cohort. To predict cytomegalovirus infection status, the study combined high-throughput TCR immunosequencing, statistical association of individual TCRs with disease status, and machine learning. A later analysis re-analyzed previously published TCR beta repertoires from roughly 690 donors and added high-resolution HLA genotyping to study TCR occurrence patterns. Five DR-DQ haplotypes were treated as single units for association and clustering because of strong linkage in the cohort. The number of typed donors differed by locus: roughly 629-640 for A, B, C, DRB1 and DQB1; approximately 520 for DQA1; fewer than 610 for DPA1; and 400 to 480 for DPB1. The study profiled the T cell repertoires of more than 500 subjects by immunosequencing and related them to cytomegalovirus serostatus. All discovery cohort repertoires had been generated using a single sequencing platform.

With regard to this clone: Its antigen is still unknown. No much larger clone exists at a distance of one base, and base qualities are not known.

Sequences SGHNT (CDR1) and YENEEA (CDR2) are obtained from the germline V gene. Germline trimming: 8 bases from V, 6 bases from J; junction bases outside gene matches: 13. The CDR3 goes from the cysteine to the phenylalanine over 15 residues. Of the read, only the CDR3 DNA is kept; its 45 bases are in frame from base 1. Here is what the overall study found, with its caveats: V-gene and J-gene trimming of TCR beta chains was associated with a missense DCLRE1C variant in a later genetic analysis, and the association was replicated in an independent cohort. In a later analysis, most CMV-associated TCR beta chains were found to appear HLA-restricted, with HLA associations seemingly driven largely by CMV exposure. According to a later analysis, parvovirus B19, influenza, CMV and Epstein-Barr virus appeared linked to several top co-occurrence clusters. Correlated functional status among segregating V segments might reflect linkage disequilibrium, but an unknown experimental factor could not be ruled out. This cohort had only TCR beta chains sequenced, and the lack of alpha or paired-chain data limited which features could be detected. Across donors, most TCR sequences were observed very rarely, whereas some public TCRs were present in many individuals. Roughly uniform sequencing depth across donors was assumed in presence/absence analyses, although this assumption may not hold. In both the original and validation cohorts, the classifier was reported to diagnose cytomegalovirus status with high specificity and sensitivity. According to the authors, the approach could potentially be generalized to other disease states and immunological phenotypes. In vitro tests confirmed that three of the cytomegalovirus-associated TCR beta chains recognize cytomegalovirus antigens. In a later analysis, TCR association rates were found to vary across HLA loci, with the most associated TCRs seen for DRB1 alleles and the fewest for HLA-C alleles. Specific HLA alleles were associated with 18,000 or so TCR beta sequences at a false discovery rate of 0.05 in a later analysis. A cluster of highly shared sequence variants was judged likely to represent a technical artifact of the sequencing pipeline. Because the 87-base-pair reads could not distinguish some IMGT-functional V segments, including TRBV6-2 and TRBV6-3, those segments were excluded. In a later analysis, HLA-associated TCR beta chains were found to be more clonally expanded and to have lower generation probabilities than equally common non-associated chains. According to a later genetic analysis, donors in an Asian-associated ancestry cluster had fewer N-insertions in productive TCRs than the approximately 650-donor mean. The study listed approximately 150 TCR beta chains as associated with cytomegalovirus. Because counts were too low, seventeen rarely observed V segments, including chromosome 9 orphons, were left out of the earlier analysis of some 640 of the donors. In an earlier analysis of about 550 of the donors, most TCR beta V segments were observed in productive rearrangements about 87% or about 30% of the time, broadly matching IMGT annotations. Because some donors lacked HLA typing at each locus, the association tests relied only on the typed subset. Assigning TCR associations to individual alleles was difficult when HLA alleles, especially DR and DQ, strongly co-occurred. A further reported finding was that TCR beta sequences accurately predicted the HLA-A and HLA-B alleles for most subjects in the first cohort. The only immune exposure information available for the cohort was CMV serostatus.

Preparation of the library involved the immunoSEQ multiplex PCR assay. The multiplex PCR relied on a mix of 60 forward primers for TCR Vbeta segments and 13 reverse primers for TCR Jbeta segments. Amplification of the CDR3 region of rearranged TCR beta genes was performed with a multiplex PCR assay on genomic DNA. On the Illumina HiSeq System, the amplified TCR beta libraries were sequenced as 87-base-pair reads. The authors' pipeline ran thus. A later analysis counted approximately 74 million unique TCR beta chains across the 670 or so repertoires, and approximately 11 million of these chains were shared by at least two donors. To remove PCR and sequencing errors, raw reads were error-corrected and collapsed into unique sequences using a nearest-neighbor algorithm that merged closely related sequences. V, D and J gene segments were assigned by aligning CDR3 sequences to IMGT reference sequences. For a sequence to be retained, at least a six-nucleotide match to both a V gene segment and a J gene segment was required. Rearrangements were classified as productive when the CDR3 lacked stop codons and remained in frame with V and J, and all other rearrangements were classified as non-productive. Following IMGT convention, CDR3 was defined as the stretch from the second conserved V-encoded cysteine to the conserved J-encoded phenylalanine. The earlier analysis of a few hundred of the donors excluded any sequence lacking an unambiguous match to a single V gene segment. In an earlier analysis of almost 600 of the donors, a V segment was called functional when productive rearrangements were above 56.7%, and segregating when the standard deviation between donors exceeded 5%. To diagnose cytomegalovirus status from the catalog of TCR beta chain sequences, a statistical classification framework was built. In a later analysis, V and J genes were assigned by comparing TCR nucleotide sequences against IMGT/GENE-DB human TR gene sequences. A later analysis assigned CDR3 sequences and most-parsimonious VDJ recombination scenarios with the TCRdist pipeline. In a later analysis, every TCR beta chain was defined by the combination of its CDR3 amino acid sequence and its V-gene family, and reads without a unique V-gene family were dropped. In a later analysis, approximately 640 highly shared, low-generation-probability nucleotide sequences were removed to address suspected cross-contamination and a sequencing artifact. In a later analysis, a clonal expansion index for each public chain was calculated from normalized within-repertoire ranks of inferred template counts. A later analysis computed generation probabilities with a VDJ recombination model fitted to out-of-frame rearrangements, and checked the results against IGoR. Hypergeometric tests were used in a later analysis to score TCR-TCR, TCR-HLA and TCR-CMV co-occurrence, with a repertoire-size bias correction applied to the TCR pairs. False discovery rates were estimated in a later analysis by permuting HLA or CMV assignments 20 times. In a later analysis, co-occurring TCRs were grouped with DBSCAN, and TCRdist sequence similarity was added when clustering was performed within HLA-allele-positive subsets. For co-occurrence clustering, repertoires with fewer than 30,000 or more than 120,000 public chains were excluded, along with roughly 5 repertoires with anomalous nucleotide sharing. The table comes from immuneACCESS by way of TCRdb, which keeps in-frame sequences with V and J called. Part of the clones is missing from these tables; in studies checked, under half for an unresolved V gene and the rest for unknown reasons. That table is the source of V, J and clone size, and D and trimming were worked out from the DNA. The sample table shows under 90,000 clones, and roughly 77% are seen once. The ten top clones hold under 2.5% of the sample.

In total, around 600 healthy bone marrow donors made up the cohort. All cohort members were sampled while nominally healthy, although unrecorded immune exposures were likely present. The donor tested CMV seronegative, placing the donor among the 350 to 400 seronegative members of the cohort. A peripheral blood sample was provided by each donor, and peripheral blood mononuclear cells were used for TCR beta sequencing. Genomic DNA extraction from the blood cell samples was performed with the Qiagen DNeasy Blood Extraction Kit. The sequence joins TRBV11-3 to TRBJ2-3, and TRBD1 matches 8 of the central bases. The source of this sequence is a man aged 35-49 years in good health and CMV-seronegative. Input material: PBMCs. The sequence in DNA is TGTGCCAGCTCCCCTGAGGACAGGGTTCCTGATACGCAGTATTTT. Translation gives CASSPEDRVPDTQYF.